What follows are 22 T cell receptor beta chains derived from one specimen sequenced in a study of molecular identifiers for immune sequencing clone quantification. TCRdb called the PCR reads again in MiXCR, with one record for every CDR3 protein. The table lists 300,000 to 400,000 distinct CDR3 sequences, roughly 24% of them singletons. The material sequenced was naive CD8+ T cells from blood, with Jurkat cell RNA spiked in. Noted subset: FACS-sorted CD8+CD4-CCR7+CD45RA+ naive T cells. These TCRs come from a human donor in good health. Some libraries in this study had Jurkat cell RNA spiked in.

Remarks on this clonotype: A much larger clone differs by one base, so this may be a read error. The chain has TRBV6-6 and TRBJ2-3, with D possibly matching TRBD2 (6 bases). The length of the CDR3 is 16 residues. Germline loops: CDR1 MNHNY, CDR2 SVGAGI (reference sequence). This CDR3 is CASCYLRDWGTDTQYF. The CDR3, as DNA: TGTGCCAGCTGTTACCTCCGGGACTGGGGCACAGATACGCAGTATTTT.

The chain joins TRBV29-1 to TRBJ2-7; TRBD2 aligns across 10 bases. After removal of 6 bases from V and 2 bases from J, the junction contained 7 bases not matched to a gene. The CDR3 extends over 14 amino acids. CDR1 and CDR2 (germline): SQVTM, ANQGSEA. The CDR3 DNA sequence: TGCAGCGTGGCACTAGCGGGAAACACCTACGAGCAGTACTTC. Translation: CSVALAGNTYEQYF.

Worth noting for this clonotype: One end of the junction fails to match germline, which may point to a read error. The chain carries TRBV5-3 and TRBJ1-1; D gene uncertain. TRBV5-3 is known as an ORF, though its function is uncertain. This CDR3 is built from 14 residues. CDR3 bases: TGTGCCAGCAGCTTGTGGGGTGGAGCGACTGGAGCTTTCTTT. The encoded protein is CASSLWGGATGAFF.

A remark on this clonotype: At one of its ends the junction is not consistent with the germline gene, which may arise from a read error. V is TRBV7-2 and J is TRBJ2-3; 11 bases are a match to TRBD2. Germline values: CDR1 SGHTA, CDR2 FQGNSA. The CDR3 consists of 16 residues. In DNA, the CDR3 is TGTGCCAGCAGCGTAACTAGCGGGAGCCGCCCCGATACGCAATATTTT. Translating it yields CASSVTSGSRPDTQYF.

This clonotype was counted a few times. The chain employs TRBV10-1 and TRBJ2-1; TRBD1 matches 9 bases. Losses at the gene ends were 5 bases for V and 4 bases for J; bases not matched to a gene: 3. The CDR3 spans 14 residues. Germline V gene data show CDR1 as WNHNN and CDR2 as SYGVQD (reference sequence). CDR3 DNA: TGCGCCAGCAGTCCGGACAGGGGATACAATGAGCAGTTCTTC. Translated: CASSPDRGYNEQFF.

The chain combines TRBV13 with TRBJ2-3; the D gene is possibly TRBD1 (5 bases). Trimming removed 5 bases from V and 4 bases from J, with 16 bases in between. The germline V gene encodes CDR1 PRHDT and CDR2 FYEKMQ (reference sequence). The CDR3 has 15 amino acids. CDR3 DNA sequence: TGTGCCAGCAGCAGGGCAGGGAATTTGGCAGATACGCAGTATTTT. Encoded protein: CASSRAGNLADTQYF.

V is TRBV3-1 and J is TRBJ2-5; 9 nucleotides agree with TRBD2. The CDR3 runs 15 residues. With 1 base clipped from V and 1 base from J, the junction kept 1 base outside the gene matches. Germline V gene sequence: CDR1 LGHDT, CDR2 YNNKEL (reference sequence). As DNA, the CDR3 is TGTGCCAGCAGCCAAGGACTAGCGGTCCAAGAGACCCAGTACTTC. This translates into CASSQGLAVQETQYF.

The CDR3 reads CAWADRDGETQYF. The CDR3 DNA is TGTGCCTGGGCAGACAGGGACGGGGAGACCCAGTACTTC. This sequence joins TRBV30 and TRBJ2-5, with 7 bases matching TRBD1. In germline, CDR1 is GTSNPN, CDR2 SVGIG (reference sequence). With V trimmed by 5 bases and J by 5 bases, 8 bases remained unmatched. The CDR3 runs to 13 residues.

This clonotype was recorded a few times. The rearrangement joins TRBV7-9 to TRBJ1-4; TRBD1 might be the D (6 bases). V was shortened by 5 bases and J by 4 bases, with 14 bases between the two germline ends. The length of the CDR3 is 15 residues. Germline-derived CDR1 and CDR2 are SEHNR and FQNEAQ (reference sequence). CDR3 amino acids: CASSPPAQGNEKLFF. CDR3 nucleotide sequence: TGTGCCAGCAGCCCACCGGCACAGGGTAATGAAAAACTGTTTTTT.

V and J are TRBV7-9 and TRBJ2-3; 11 bases line up with TRBD1. The J segment lost 5 bases and the V segment lost 6 bases, leaving 1 base of the junction unmatched. The CDR3 length is 13 residues. Germline V gene data show CDR1 as SEHNR and CDR2 as FQNEAQ (reference sequence). The CDR3 here is CASRGTGGDTQYF. The CDR3 bases are TGTGCCAGCAGGGGGACAGGGGGAGATACGCAGTATTTT. The entire variable domain, with the rest obtained from reference TRBV7-9 and TRBJ2-3, is as follows: DTGVSQNPRHKITKRGQNVTFRCDPISEHNRLYWYRQTLGQGPEFLTYFQNEAQLEKSRLLSDRFSAERPKGSFSTLEIQRTEQGDSAMYLCASRGTGGDTQYFGPGTRLTVL.

The chain's CDR3 is CASSQASGYLETQYF. CDR3 nucleotide sequence: TGCGCCAGCAGCCAAGCCAGCGGCTATCTTGAGACCCAGTACTTC. V and J are TRBV4-1 and TRBJ2-5; D may be TRBD2 (5 bases). Germline CDR1 reads MGHRA; CDR2 reads YSYEKL. Trimming stripped 1 base from V and 5 bases from J, with 14 bases between. There are 15 residues in the CDR3.

This clonotype showed up just a few times. CDR3: CASSVESSSYNEQFF. The CDR3 DNA reads TGTGCCAGCAGCGTAGAATCTAGCTCCTACAATGAGCAGTTCTTC. The rearrangement joins TRBV9 to TRBJ2-1, with D unclear. Germline assignment: CDR1 SGDLS and CDR2 YYNGEE. This CDR3 contains 15 residues. Deletions cut 0 bases from V and 0 bases from J, with 7 bases between. The full variable domain, completed using reference TRBV9 and TRBJ2-1, is DSGVTQTPKHLITATGQRVTLRCSPRSGDLSVYWYQQSLDQGLQFLIQYYNGEERAKGNILERFSAQQFPDLHSELNLSSLELGDSALYFCASSVESSSYNEQFFGPGTRLTVL.

The CDR3 DNA is TGTGCCAGCACCTGGGCGTACAGGGGATTCGGAGATACGCAGTATTTT. Protein sequence: CASTWAYRGFGDTQYF. The chain is built from TRBV7-9 and TRBJ2-3, with 7 bases that match TRBD1. The CDR3 is 16 amino acids. V shed 7 bases and J 5 bases; nucleotides not matched to a gene: 15. CDR1 SEHNR and CDR2 FQNEAQ come from the germline V gene (reference sequence). Filled out from reference TRBV7-9 and TRBJ2-3, the complete variable domain reads DTGVSQNPRHKITKRGQNVTFRCDPISEHNRLYWYRQTLGQGPEFLTYFQNEAQLEKSRLLSDRFSAERPKGSFSTLEIQRTEQGDSAMYLCASTWAYRGFGDTQYFGPGTRLTVL.

A remark on this clonotype: A single base separates this from a much larger clone, so it may be a read error. The V and J genes are TRBV2 and TRBJ2-5, with TRBD2 as a possible D gene (5 bases). The CDR3 totals 14 residues. Trimming removed 10 bases at V and 2 bases at J, with 17 bases between. The germline V gene encodes CDR1 SNHLY and CDR2 FYNNEI. Here the CDR3 DNA reads TGTGCCACAGAGCCCGGGATAGGGCAAGAGACCCAGTACTTC. Translating gives CATEPGIGQETQYF.

A remark on this clonotype: Germline and junction disagree at one end, which may indicate a read error. CDR3 protein: CASSDLQTTYEQSF. The CDR3 coding sequence is TGTGCCAGCAGTGACTTACAGACAACCTACGAGCAGTCCTTC. The rearrangement links TRBV27 to TRBJ2-7; no definite D call. Germline V gene lookup returns CDR1 MNHEY and CDR2 SMNVEV (reference sequence). This CDR3 region has 14 residues.

The chain joins TRBV28 to TRBJ2-4, with D possibly being TRBD1 (6 bases). Germline V lookup: CDR1 MDHEN, CDR2 SYDVKM. The CDR3 has 16 residues. Trimming cost V 5 bases and J 9 bases, with 23 bases left between them. Here the CDR3 DNA reads TGTGCCAGCAGTCTAGATGGACAGTGGGCGCTAAGCATTCAGTACTTC. Translated: CASSLDGQWALSIQYF. The variable domain in full, completed from reference TRBV28 and TRBJ2-4, reads DVKVTQSSRYLVKRTGEKVFLECVQDMDHENMFWYRQDPGLGLRLIYFSYDVKMKEKGDIPEGYSVSREKKERFSLILESASTNQTSMYLCASSLDGQWALSIQYFGAGTRLSVL.

The chain has TRBV4-1 and TRBJ2-1; TRBD1 aligns across 9 bases. This CDR3 contains 14 residues. With V trimmed by 4 bases and J by 8 bases, 6 bases remained unmatched. Germline V gives CDR1 MGHRA, CDR2 YSYEKL. CDR3 residues: CASSPGQGFDEQFF. Written as DNA, the CDR3 is TGCGCCAGCAGCCCGGGACAGGGTTTCGATGAGCAGTTCTTC.

About this clonotype: One base away lies a much larger clone, so this may be a sequencing read error. The chain has TRBV13 and TRBJ1-2, with a tentative D call TRBD1 (5 bases). Germline V CDR1 and CDR2: PRHDT, FYEKMQ (reference sequence). V gave up 7 bases and J gave up 6 bases, with 15 bases separating them. The CDR3 is 13 residues long. The CDR3 reads CASNMGGKHGYTF. For the CDR3, the DNA is TGTGCCAGCAACATGGGGGGAAAGCATGGCTACACCTTC.

In this sample, this clonotype turned up a few times. The V and J genes are TRBV14 and TRBJ1-1; D gene ambiguous. The V and J ends lost 3 bases and 4 bases respectively, with 15 bases between them. CDR3 length: 15 amino acids. Looked up from germline, CDR1 is SGHDN and CDR2 is FVKESK. CDR3 residues: CASSHRTGFGTEAFF. CDR3 nucleotide sequence: TGTGCCAGCAGCCACAGGACGGGATTCGGCACTGAAGCTTTCTTT.

This clonotype was seen at least ten times. This chain connects TRBV12-5 to TRBJ1-1; unclear D gene. V gave up 4 bases and J gave up 5 bases, with 11 bases separating them. The CDR3 runs to 13 residues. CDR1 LGHNT and CDR2 FRNRAP come from the germline V gene. This CDR3 reads CASGSQGSTEAFF. In DNA, the CDR3 is TGTGCTAGTGGTTCCCAAGGGAGTACTGAAGCTTTCTTT.

This clonotype has only one observation. At one of its ends the junction is not consistent with the germline gene, which may arise from a read error. J is TRBJ2-3 and V is TRBV30, with D maybe TRBD1 (6 bases). Per germline, CDR1 GTSNPN and CDR2 SVGIG (reference sequence). This CDR3 region has 14 residues. CDR3 in DNA: TGTGCCTGGAGTGACGGACAGAGCACAGATGCGCAGTATTTT. It translates to CAWSDGQSTDAQYF.

With respect to this clonotype: The junction does not match germline at one end; this may be a read error. V and J are TRBV7-9 and TRBJ1-1; D remains ambiguous. CDR3 length: 13 residues. The germline V gene has CDR1 SEHNR and CDR2 FQNEAQ (reference sequence). CDR3 bases: TGTGCCAGCAGCTGGTATATAACCCCTGACGCTTTCTTT. Its protein is CASSWYITPDAFF. Complete variable domain (other parts from reference TRBV7-9 and TRBJ1-1): DTGVSQNPRHKITKRGQNVTFRCDPISEHNRLYWYRQTLGQGPEFLTYFQNEAQLEKSRLLSDRFSAERPKGSFSTLEIQRTEQGDSAMYLCASSWYITPDAFFGQGTRLTVV.